The text below deals with one T cell receptor (beta chain). V lost 1 base, J lost 8 bases, and 17 bases lay in between. The V gene's germline CDR1 is SNHLY and CDR2 FYNNEI. This CDR3 contains 15 residues. Per the study methods: How many nucleated cells were present was estimated from reference gene primer amplification. TCRdb's copy holds only in-frame clones and misses some; the assay was immunoSEQ multiplex PCR. For V, J and clone size, that table is used; D and trimming come from the DNA. The sample lists tens of thousands of clones; approximately 80% were seen once. Seattle patients were enrolled while actively infected and followed longitudinally. This entry belongs to a study of blood T cell repertoires in COVID-19. The overall study: From the United States, Italy and Spain came samples of acute and convalescent COVID-19.

The TCR comes from a man in his sixties with COVID-19, enrolled during active disease. The rearrangement links TRBV2 to TRBJ1-1; no definite D call. Sequenced sample: peripheral blood. The CDR3 DNA follows: TGTGCCAGCAGTGAAGGGGTGGGAGAGGTCGGGGAAGCTTTCTTT. This encodes CASSEGVGEVGEAFF.